This is a list of T cell receptor beta chains from one sample in a study of cytomegalovirus exposure and HLA in healthy donors. TCRdb keeps only in-frame clones here, not all; method: immunoSEQ multiplex PCR. The sample lists roughly 130,000 clones, 70% to 85% occurring once. Material for sequencing was PBMCs. These receptor sequences come from a boy aged 2 to 10 in good health and CMV-seronegative. Each CDR3 is given with its conserved first and last residue. A D gene is named only where the DNA matches it firmly. Clone size appears in some rows only: once, few, many, or a class for an expanded clone.

NA TRBJ1-1 TRBV4-3 TRBD1 TGCGCCAGCAGCCAGTCGACAGGGGATGTTCAAGCTTTCTTT CASSQSTGDVQAFF
NA TRBJ1-4 TRBV11-2 NA TGTGCCAGCAGCTTAGGGGAGTCGAGCCGCGAAAAACTGTTTTTT CASSLGESSREKLFF
NA TRBJ2-2 TRBV30 TRBD2 TGTGCCTGGAGAGCGGGAGGGCCGATGGGCGCCGGGGAGCTGTTTTTT CAWRAGGPMGAGELFF
NA TRBJ1-2 TRBV4-1 NA TGCGCCAGCAGCCAAGATCAACAGGGAAATAACTATGGCTACACCTTC CASSQDQQGNNYGYTF
NA TRBJ2-3 TRBV4-3 NA TGCGCCAGCAGCCAAGAGAGGCGGGATACGCAGTATTTT CASSQERRDTQYF
once TRBJ1-1 TRBV27 NA TGTGCCAGCACCCGGACTGGAGATGTGAACACTGAAGCTTTCTTT CASTRTGDVNTEAFF
NA TRBJ1-2 TRBV4-2 TRBD1 TGTGCCAGCAGCCAAATGCGGGACAGTGACTATGGCTACACCTTC CASSQMRDSDYGYTF
NA TRBJ1-2 TRBV14 NA TGTGCCAGCAGGGACACTAACTATGGCTACACCTTC CASRDTNYGYTF
NA TRBJ1-1 TRBV13 NA TGTGCCAGCAGCTCCGACACTTTGAACACTGAAGCTTTCTTT CASSSDTLNTEAFF
NA TRBJ2-2 TRBV5-4 NA TGTGCCAGCAGCTTGATGGAGGGGGCAGGGACCGGGGAGCTGTTTTTT CASSLMEGAGTGELFF
NA TRBJ2-3 TRBV13 TRBD2 TGTGCCAGCAGACCCTTAATAGCGGGAGGGCCCTCAGATACGCAGTATTTT CASRPLIAGGPSDTQYF
NA TRBJ1-1 TRBV9 NA TGTGCCAGCAGCCTCGGATGGGGAGAACACACTGAAGCTTTCTTT CASSLGWGEHTEAFF
NA TRBJ2-7 TRBV27 NA TGTGCCAGCAGTTTAGAGGGTTCCGAGCAGTACTTC CASSLEGSEQYF
NA TRBJ2-1 TRBV13 TRBD2 TGTGCCAGCAGCCTCCGGGGACTAGCGGGAAGCGAGCAGTTCTTC CASSLRGLAGSEQFF
NA TRBJ1-5 TRBV4-2 NA TGTGCCAGCAGCCAAGTTATGGGGGGGGCGGGTCAGCCCCAGCATTTT CASSQVMGGAGQPQHF
NA TRBJ2-1 TRBV7-2 TRBD2 TGTGCCTCTTCTCCCCTAGCGGGGAGCTACAATGAGCAGTTCTTC CASSPLAGSYNEQFF
NA TRBJ1-1 TRBV6-5 TRBD1 TGTGCCAGCAGGCCCCCCGGACAGGGGTTGGCTTTCTTT CASRPPGQGLAFF
NA TRBJ1-2 TRBV5-6 TRBD1 TGTGCCAGCAGCTGGGGGACAGGGGGCTCGGGCTACACCTTC CASSWGTGGSGYTF
few TRBJ2-7 TRBV30 NA TGTGCCTGGAGTGGCCGGGAGTTGGTGGGAGGTATGTACGAGCAGTACTTC CAWSGRELVGGMYEQYF
NA TRBJ2-7 TRBV7-2 TRBD1 TGTGCCAGCAGCTTCCAGGACAGGGGTGTCGAGCAGTACTTC CASSFQDRGVEQYF
NA TRBJ2-7 TRBV7-9 NA TGTGCCAGCAGCCCGACTGTGGAGGAGTCCTACGAGCAGTACTTC CASSPTVEESYEQYF
once TRBJ1-1 TRBV30 TRBD1 TGTGCCTGGGACAGGGTGCCCACTGAAGCTTTCTTT CAWDRVPTEAFF
NA TRBJ2-7 TRBV7-9 NA NA CASSFGPGEYEQYF
NA TRBJ1-2 TRBV11-2 NA TGTGCCAGCAGCTCCTCGGTGTTCGGGCGCAGGGAACTTTATGGCTACACCTTC CASSSSVFGRRELYGYTF
NA TRBJ2-7 TRBV27 NA TGTGCCAGTGCTGGGCTGGAACTCTACGAGCAGTACTTC CASAGLELYEQYF
NA TRBJ1-1 TRBV18 TRBD1 TGTGCCAGCTCAACGACAGGGGTCACTGAAGCTTTCTTT CASSTTGVTEAFF
once TRBJ1-5 TRBV30 TRBD1 TGTGCCTGGAGTGAGGGGGACAGGGAATTTATTCAGCCCCAGCATTTT CAWSEGDREFIQPQHF
once TRBJ1-1 TRBV7-9 NA TGTTCCAGCAGCCCGCCGACGTCGATGCTCGGGGACACTGAAGCTTTCTTT CSSSPPTSMLGDTEAFF
NA TRBJ1-1 TRBV6-5 NA TGTGCCGTGGGAGGGACTGAAGCTTTCTTT CAVGGTEAFF
NA TRBJ2-7 TRBV19 NA TGTGCCAGTAGTCCATCACAGGGATCCGAGCAGTACTTC CASSPSQGSEQYF
NA TRBJ2-5 TRBV5-8 NA TGTGCCAGCAGCTTAGGGCAGGGCTTTGCAGAGACCCAGTACTTC CASSLGQGFAETQYF